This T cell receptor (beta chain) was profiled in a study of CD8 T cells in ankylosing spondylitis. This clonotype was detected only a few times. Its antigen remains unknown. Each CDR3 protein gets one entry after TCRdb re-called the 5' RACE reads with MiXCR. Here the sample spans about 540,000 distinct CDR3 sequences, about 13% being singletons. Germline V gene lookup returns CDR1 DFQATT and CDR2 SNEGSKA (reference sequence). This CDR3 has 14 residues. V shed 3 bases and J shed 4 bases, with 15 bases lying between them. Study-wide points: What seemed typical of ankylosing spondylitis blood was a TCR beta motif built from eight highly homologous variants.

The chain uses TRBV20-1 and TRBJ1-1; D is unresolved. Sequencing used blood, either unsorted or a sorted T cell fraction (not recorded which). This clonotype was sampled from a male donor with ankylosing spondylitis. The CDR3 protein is CSASIPRASTEAFF. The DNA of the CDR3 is TGCAGTGCTAGTATTCCGAGAGCAAGCACTGAAGCTTTCTTT.